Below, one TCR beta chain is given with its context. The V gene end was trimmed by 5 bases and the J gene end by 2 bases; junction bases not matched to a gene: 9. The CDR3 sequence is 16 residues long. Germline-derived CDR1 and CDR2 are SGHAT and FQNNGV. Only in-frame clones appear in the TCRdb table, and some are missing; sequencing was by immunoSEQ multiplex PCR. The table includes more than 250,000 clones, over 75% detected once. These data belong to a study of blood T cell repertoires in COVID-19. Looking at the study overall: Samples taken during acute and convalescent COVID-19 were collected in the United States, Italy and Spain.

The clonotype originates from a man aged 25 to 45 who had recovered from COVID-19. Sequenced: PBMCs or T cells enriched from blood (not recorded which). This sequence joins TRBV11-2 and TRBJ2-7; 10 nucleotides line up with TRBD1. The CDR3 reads CASSAGRQGATYEQYF. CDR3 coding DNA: TGTGCCAGCAGCGCCGGCCGACAGGGGGCTACCTACGAGCAGTACTTC.